The 32 T cell receptor beta chains listed next were all sequenced from one sample in a study of T cell repertoires in cytomegalovirus infection. Via MiXCR, TCRdb re-called the reads, giving one row per CDR3 protein. The table records over 120,000 distinct CDR3 sequences, more than 25% of them present only once. Their target antigens are unknown. The sequencing here drew on CD8+ T cells from cultured PBMCs, taken from culture after CMV antigen stimulation. Receptor source: a human donor in good health (CMV status not recorded). Some clones in this sample may be carry-over from other donors' samples.

The rearrangement uses TRBV6-6 and TRBJ2-5, with 9 positions matching TRBD1. The CDR3 runs 15 residues. The germline gives CDR1 MNHNY, CDR2 SVGAGI (reference sequence). V dropped 2 bases and J dropped 4; count of bases not matched to a gene: 5. CDR3 residues: CASSYRTGERETQYF. CDR3 DNA sequence: TGTGCCAGCAGTTACCGGACAGGGGAAAGAGAGACCCAGTACTTC.

This clonotype was recorded a few times. V usage is TRBV27 and J usage is TRBJ2-1; TRBD1 or TRBD2 may be the D gene (6 bases each). The V end lost 7 bases, the J end lost 0 bases, and 25 bases lay between the germline ends. Per germline, CDR1 MNHEY and CDR2 SMNVEV (reference sequence). There are 19 residues in the CDR3. The CDR3 nucleotides read TGTGCCAGCAAGACAAACGTCCCGGGGGTGGACAGCTCCTACAATGAGCAGTTCTTC. Translating it yields CASKTNVPGVDSSYNEQFF.

The J gene is TRBJ2-5, the V gene TRBV12-3 or TRBV12-4; the D is unclear. V lost 5 bases and J lost 0, with 13 bases in between. The CDR3 spans 15 residues. In nucleotides, the CDR3 is TGTGCCAGCAGTCCCCGAACAGTGTACCAAGAGACCCAGTACTTC. This codes for CASSPRTVYQETQYF.

A note on this clonotype: The junction departs from the called germline gene at one end, perhaps through a read error. The chain couples TRBV4-2 to TRBJ1-2, with D possibly matching TRBD1 (5 bases). The germline V gene encodes CDR1 LGHNA and CDR2 YNFKEQ. The CDR3 length is 17 residues. In DNA, the CDR3 is TGTGCCAGCAGCCAAGATTGGGGGGTAAGCCTTGGCTATGGCTGCACCTTC. Its protein product is CASSQDWGVSLGYGCTF.

Many counts were recorded for this clonotype. The chain joins TRBV7-2 to TRBJ2-3, with TRBD1 matching 9 bases. There are 17 residues in the CDR3. V shed 5 bases and J 0 bases; nucleotides not matched to a gene: 9. From germline, CDR1 is SGHTA and CDR2 FQGNSA. The CDR3 loop reads CASSLPWDRASTDTQYF. The DNA for the CDR3 is TGTGCCAGCAGCCTACCCTGGGACAGGGCCAGCACAGATACGCAGTATTTT. The whole variable domain, filled in from reference TRBV7-2 and TRBJ2-3, reads GAGVSQSPSNKVTEKGKDVELRCDPISGHTALYWYRQSLGQGLEFLIYFQGNSAPDKSGLPSDRFSAERTGGSVSTLTIQRTQQEDSAVYLCASSLPWDRASTDTQYFGPGTRLTVL.

The chain recombines TRBV5-1 with TRBJ2-7; no clear D. The CDR3 loop spans 11 amino acids. The germline V gene encodes CDR1 SGHRS and CDR2 YFSETQ. V was pared by 0 bases and J by 6 bases, with 4 bases between. Written as DNA, the CDR3 is TGCGCCAGCAGCTTGGCCTCCGAGCAGTACTTC. Its protein product is CASSLASEQYF. Combining the CDR3 with reference TRBV5-1 and TRBJ2-7 gives the whole variable domain KAGVTQTPRYLIKTRGQQVTLSCSPISGHRSVSWYQQTPGQGLQFLFEYFSETQRNKGNFPGRFSGRQFSNSRSEMNVSTLELGDSALYLCASSLASEQYFGPGTRLTVT.

This clonotype has more than one count but fewer than ten. The genes are TRBV28 and TRBJ2-6, with D possibly matching TRBD2 (6 bases). Trimming took 6 bases from V and 4 from J, leaving 28 bases between them. The CDR3 loop spans 20 amino acids. In germline, CDR1 is MDHEN, CDR2 SYDVKM. The DNA for the CDR3 is TGTGCCAGCAGCCCTCTCAGCCTAGGACTACTAGGGCCCGGGGCCAACGTCCTGACTTTC. Its translation is CASSPLSLGLLGPGANVLTF.

The V and J genes are TRBV28 and TRBJ1-5; maybe TRBD1 (6 bases). Looked up from germline, CDR1 is MDHEN and CDR2 is SYDVKM. The CDR3 sequence is 16 residues long. V was cut by 1 base and J by 1 base, with 11 bases left in between. The CDR3: CASSLYGGQSNQPQHF. The CDR3 nucleotides read TGTGCCAGCAGTTTATATGGGGGACAAAGCAATCAGCCCCAGCATTTT.

CDR3 sequence (DNA): TGTGCCAGCAGCGAGTGGACGGGAGATACGCAGTATTTT. It encodes CASSEWTGDTQYF. The V call is TRBV9, the J call TRBJ2-3; D call uncertain. V lost 3 bases to trimming and J lost 5 bases, with 10 bases between them. Per germline, CDR1 SGDLS and CDR2 YYNGEE. CDR3 length: 13 residues.

The gene calls are TRBV7-2 and TRBJ2-5; D gene uncertain. Between the trimmed V and J ends, which lost 5 bases and 4 bases, there was a span of 17 bases. The CDR3 has 15 residues. The V gene's germline CDR1 is SGHTA and CDR2 FQGNSA. The CDR3 region has the DNA TGTGCCAGCAGCCGTGACGCAGCGCTCCGAGAGACCCAGTACTTC. Translating it yields CASSRDAALRETQYF.

This rearrangement joins TRBV6-5 to TRBJ2-1, with D possibly matching TRBD1 (5 bases). CDR1 is MNHEY and CDR2 is SVGAGI in the germline V gene. Trimming cost V 3 bases and J 6 bases, with 12 bases left between them. CDR3 size: 14 residues. CDR3 amino acids: CASSYQGVGNEQFF. The CDR3 DNA reads TGTGCCAGCAGTTATCAAGGGGTGGGCAATGAGCAGTTCTTC.

This clonotype was recorded at least ten times. The rearrangement uses TRBV7-6 and TRBJ1-1, with 8 nucleotides matching TRBD1. The CDR3 is made up of 13 amino acids. Germline trimming cut 5 bases from V and 6 bases from J; bases unmatched to any gene: 5. Germline V gene sequence: CDR1 SGHVS, CDR2 FNYEAQ. DNA of the CDR3: TGTGCCAGCAGCGTTACAGGGGGGGCTGAAGCTTTCTTT. Residues: CASSVTGGAEAFF. Combining the CDR3 with reference TRBV7-6 and TRBJ1-1 gives the whole variable domain GAGVSQSPRYKVTKRGQDVALRCDPISGHVSLYWYRQALGQGPEFLTYFNYEAQQDKSGLPNDRFSAERPEGSISTLTIQRTEQRDSAMYRCASSVTGGAEAFFGQGTRLTVV.

The chain combines TRBV6-1 with TRBJ2-3; D call uncertain. The germline CDR1 and CDR2 sequences are MNHNS and SASEGT. The V and J ends lost 1 base and 0 bases respectively, with 8 bases between them. The CDR3 extends over 15 amino acids. As DNA, the CDR3 is TGTGCCAGCAGTGAAGTGTCGGCTAGCACAGATACGCAGTATTTT. It yields the protein CASSEVSASTDTQYF.

The rearrangement uses TRBV12-3 or TRBV12-4 and TRBJ1-4; the match to TRBD1 covers 8 bases. This CDR3 region has 14 residues. Losses at the gene ends were 5 bases for V and 8 bases for J; bases not matched to a gene: 7. The CDR3 loop is CASSPGQGGEKLFF. CDR3 sequence (DNA): TGTGCCAGCAGTCCCGGACAGGGAGGAGAAAAACTGTTTTTT.

The chain combines TRBV6-6 with TRBJ2-1; D gene ambiguous. CDR1 and CDR2 (germline): MNHNY, SVGAGI (reference sequence). The CDR3 spans 15 residues. V lost 0 bases and J 3 bases, leaving 9 bases between the germline ends. CDR3 protein: CASSYSTPDYNEQFF. The CDR3 DNA reads TGTGCCAGCAGTTACTCGACCCCCGACTACAATGAGCAGTTCTTC.

CDR3 loop: CASSLGNLAPTYTDTQYF. The CDR3 DNA follows: TGCGCCAGCAGCTTGGGTAACCTCGCCCCCACCTACACAGATACGCAGTATTTT. The rearrangement joins TRBV5-1 to TRBJ2-3; D is ambiguous. The CDR3 contains 18 residues. From germline, CDR1 is SGHRS and CDR2 YFSETQ. Trimming shortened V by 0 bases and J by 2 bases, and 19 bases separated the two germline ends.

This clonotype was detected ten times or more. The chain links TRBV11-2 to TRBJ2-1; tentatively, D is TRBD1 (6 bases). This CDR3 contains 11 residues. V shed 5 bases and J shed 13 bases, with 12 bases lying between them. Germline V gene sequence: CDR1 SGHAT, CDR2 FQNNGV. The CDR3 loop is CASSHRDTQFF. The CDR3 DNA reads TGTGCCAGCAGCCACCGGGACACCCAGTTCTTC. Using reference TRBV11-2 and TRBJ2-1 for the parts outside the CDR3, the full variable domain is EAGVAQSPRYKIIEKRQSVAFWCNPISGHATLYWYQQILGQGPKLLIQFQNNGVVDDSQLPKDRFSAERLKGVDSTLKIQPAKLEDSAVYLCASSHRDTQFFGPGTRLTVL.

The chain combines TRBV19 with TRBJ2-2, with D uncertain. The germline gives CDR1 LNHDA, CDR2 SQIVND (reference sequence). V was shortened by 6 bases and J by 7 bases, with 9 bases between the two germline ends. The CDR3 sequence is 12 residues long. The DNA for the CDR3 is TGTGCCAGTAGGATTCACAGCGGGGAGCTGTTTTTT. Residues: CASRIHSGELFF.

In this sample, this clonotype turned up many times. The CDR3, as DNA: TGTGCCAGTAGTCCCGATTATAGCAATCAGCCCCAGCATTTT. Its translation: CASSPDYSNQPQHF. The V gene is TRBV19, the J gene TRBJ1-5; D remains ambiguous. Germline CDR1 LNHDA, CDR2 SQIVND (reference sequence). This CDR3 is built from 14 residues. V was clipped by 5 bases and J by 0 bases, with 8 bases between them.

The V gene is TRBV5-1, the J gene TRBJ2-7, with 10 nucleotides matching TRBD1. CDR1 is SGHRS, CDR2 YFSETQ, per germline. V shed 3 bases, J shed 11 bases, and the junction held 14 bases outside the gene matches. This CDR3 is 15 amino acids long. The CDR3 spells CASSSQPGQGTWEYF. The CDR3 bases are TGCGCCAGCAGCTCACAACCGGGACAGGGGACGTGGGAGTACTTC.

This clonotype was observed at least ten times. The chain combines TRBV25-1 with TRBJ2-7, with TRBD1 as a possible D gene (5 bases). Trimming pared 7 bases from V and 1 base from J, leaving 11 bases between. The CDR3 runs to 13 residues. Germline V CDR1 and CDR2: MGHDK, SYGVNS. As DNA, the CDR3 is TGTGCCAGCAAGATGGGGCAGTCCTACGAGCAGTACTTC. Amino acid sequence: CASKMGQSYEQYF.

This clonotype was found a few times. This chain connects TRBV25-1 to TRBJ1-1, with 9 bases lining up with TRBD1. CDR3 size: 15 residues. Per germline, CDR1 MGHDK and CDR2 SYGVNS. J gave up 5 bases and V 1 base, and 5 bases lay outside the gene matches. In DNA form, the CDR3 reads TGTGCCAGCAGTGAATTAAGACAGGGGGTGACTGAAGCTTTCTTT. It yields the protein CASSELRQGVTEAFF.

This clonotype was seen only a few times. This chain connects TRBV7-3 to TRBJ2-3; D is undetermined. Trimming removed 2 bases at V and 4 bases at J, with 7 bases between. CDR1 SGHTA and CDR2 FQGTGA come from the germline V gene. This CDR3 region has 13 residues. CDR3 loop: CASSLWSPDTQYF. CDR3 nucleotides: TGTGCCAGCAGCTTATGGAGCCCAGATACGCAGTATTTT.

This clonotype was seen at least ten times. This chain joins TRBV6-1 and TRBJ2-3, with D uncertain. Germline loops: CDR1 MNHNS, CDR2 SASEGT. Trimming took 0 bases from V and 2 from J, leaving 12 bases between them. The CDR3 has 16 residues. The CDR3 bases are TGTGCCAGCAGTGAAGCGCTCGGCAGATACACAGATACGCAGTATTTT. It encodes CASSEALGRYTDTQYF.

This chain joins TRBV4-1 and TRBJ1-4, with D possibly matching TRBD1 (5 bases). Deletions cut 7 bases from V and 7 bases from J, with 16 bases between. CDR3 length: 14 residues. The germline CDR1 and CDR2 sequences are MGHRA and YSYEKL. The CDR3 loop reads CASTGRGAGEKLFF. CDR3 bases: TGCGCCAGCACGGGGAGGGGCGCCGGTGAAAAACTGTTTTTT.

The V gene is TRBV28, the J gene TRBJ1-3; D is possibly TRBD1 (6 bases). Germline V gives CDR1 MDHEN, CDR2 SYDVKM. There are 14 residues in the CDR3. V lost 6 bases to trimming and J lost 6 bases, with 15 bases between them. This chain's CDR3 is CASRAPGVENTIYF. As DNA, the CDR3 is TGTGCCAGCAGGGCCCCAGGGGTGGAAAACACCATATATTTT. Combining the CDR3 with reference TRBV28 and TRBJ1-3 gives the whole variable domain DVKVTQSSRYLVKRTGEKVFLECVQDMDHENMFWYRQDPGLGLRLIYFSYDVKMKEKGDIPEGYSVSREKKERFSLILESASTNQTSMYLCASRAPGVENTIYFGEGSWLTVV.

This clonotype was found many times. The rearrangement links TRBV4-1 to TRBJ2-3; the D is unclear. This CDR3 is 15 amino acids long. Per germline, CDR1 MGHRA and CDR2 YSYEKL. The V gene lost 0 bases and the J gene lost 0 bases, with 7 bases spanning the gap. In DNA, the CDR3 is TGCGCCAGCAGCCAAGAAGACGGGAGCACAGATACGCAGTATTTT. Translating it yields CASSQEDGSTDTQYF.

J is TRBJ2-1 and V is TRBV12-3 or TRBV12-4, with 16 bases that match TRBD2. Trimming took 2 bases from V and 7 from J; bases not matched to a gene: 5. The CDR3 consists of 17 residues. CDR3 DNA: TGTGCCAGCAGTTTAATGGGACTAGCGGGGGGGAATAATGAGCAGTTCTTC. It yields the protein CASSLMGLAGGNNEQFF.

This clonotype has at least ten counts. The chain combines TRBV6-6 with TRBJ1-2; possible D gene TRBD1, 6 bases. Germline lookup yields CDR1 MNHNY and CDR2 SVGAGI (reference sequence). The CDR3 contains 12 residues. Trimming pared 5 bases from V and 7 bases from J, leaving 11 bases between. Here the CDR3 reads CASSTTGFGYTF. CDR3 sequence (DNA): TGTGCCAGCAGTACTACAGGGTTTGGCTACACCTTC.

The chain couples TRBV29-1 to TRBJ1-2; D remains ambiguous. The CDR3 contains 13 residues. Trimming took 3 bases from V and 5 from J, leaving 13 bases between them. CDR1 SQVTM and CDR2 ANQGSEA come from the germline V gene. The CDR3 coding sequence is TGCAGCGTTGACAACACTTATGGGTATGGCTACACCTTC. Protein: CSVDNTYGYGYTF.

This clonotype was seen at least ten times. CDR3 nucleotides: TGTGCCAGCAGTCCGGGATCTGACTACGAGCAGTACTTC. Translation gives CASSPGSDYEQYF. The J gene is TRBJ2-7, the V gene TRBV12-3 or TRBV12-4, with a tentative D call TRBD2 (5 bases). The CDR3 runs to 13 residues. Trimming removed 5 bases at V and 3 bases at J, with 11 bases between.

This clonotype has more than one count but fewer than ten. The chain uses TRBV2 and TRBJ2-2; D may be TRBD1 or TRBD2 (5 bases each). Trimming shortened V by 6 bases and J by 3 bases, and 14 bases separated the two germline ends. The V gene's germline CDR1 is SNHLY and CDR2 FYNNEI. The CDR3 runs 15 residues. DNA for the CDR3: TGTGCCAGCAGGCCCGGGACCGAATACACCGGGGAGCTGTTTTTT. This sequence encodes CASRPGTEYTGELFF.